This T cell receptor beta chain appears in the sequencing data of a study of T cell responses to AZD1222 COVID-19 vaccine (dated by TCRdb to the early 2020s). Background on the whole study: TCR sequencing covered some 240 trial participants: 200 to 210 given two doses of AZD1222 and around 26 given two doses of MenACWY control vaccine. Trial participants were enrolled by age into 18-55, 56-69 and 70-plus year subgroups, with about 150, 28 and 57 TCR-sequenced participants respectively. Paper-wide results and their limitations: The 56-69-year group was small, and its depth increase did not reach significance, likely because of low power. Reportedly, almost half of the unique spike-specific TCRs recognized epitopes lying outside the regions that are mutated in the B.1.351 and B.1.1.7 variants. Spike-specific TCR breadth and depth rose significantly after two AZD1222 doses compared with day 0 and with MenACWY recipients. Because no samples from the day 14 peak response were available, repertoires could be characterized only after the peak T cell response. Participants were mostly white British and included more females than males, and it was suggested by the authors that clonal diversity may have been underestimated. CD4 TCRs associated with the vaccine covered the entire spike protein, and the dominant responses were in regions 160-218 and 743-854. Conclusions about previously exposed vaccinees are limited because only six or seven AZD1222 recipients were SARS-CoV-2 seropositive at baseline.

The CDR3 regions of human TCRbeta chains were analyzed by immunosequencing. Concerning the study's data processing: Repertoire TCRs were matched against a reference library of SARS-CoV-2-specific TCRs generated with the MIRA antigen-specificity platform. Breadth was defined as the fraction of unique TCRs that were SARS-CoV-2-associated, and depth was defined as the fraction of total T cells that were SARS-CoV-2-associated. Each spike-specific TCR was assigned to its reactive spike region and to a CD4 or CD8 class using the MIRA data. Log10-transformed breadth and depth values were compared by one-way ANOVA with Sidak's multiple comparisons tests. Imported from immuneACCESS, the table was reduced by TCRdb to in-frame sequences with V and J called. These copies leave out some clones; in studies compared against another copy, an unresolved V gene accounts for under half, and the cause of the remainder is not known. V, J and clone size are taken as reported in that table, and D and trimming were inferred from the DNA itself. The sample table holds about 150,000 clones, of which over 80% were seen once. More than 3% of the sample comes from the top ten.

The sample's time point label, in plain terms: about 28 days (+/-7) after the second vaccine dose. AZD1222 recipients with second doses at about 4 weeks or about 12 weeks were pooled, because spike-specific TCR depth and breadth did not differ between schedules. The vaccinee samples were drawn from two UK trials, COV001 and COV002, one of which was a single-blind randomized controlled phase 2/3 trial testing AZD1222 (ChAdOx1 nCoV-19) in healthy adults. For TCRbeta chain sequencing, PBMC samples from trial participants were taken at day 0 and at day 28 after the second dose. The sample holds one count of this clone. There is no known antigen for this receptor. Base-call qualities are not available, and no considerably larger clone is one nucleotide away. The material was peripheral blood, obtained 28 days after the second AZD1222 dose. This receptor was identified in an adult who received the AZD1222 COVID-19 vaccine.

The base sequence is TGTGCCACCCGAAGCGGGGGATCCTACGAGCAGTACTTC. Translated, it gives CATRSGGSYEQYF. Here the chain combines TRBV12-3 or TRBV12-4 and TRBJ2-7; TRBD2 agrees with 8 junctional bases. The CDR3 measures 13 amino acids from cysteine to phenylalanine. Of the read, only the CDR3 DNA is kept; its 39 bases are in frame from base 1. Ends trimmed: V by 10 bases, J by 1 base; bases unmatched to a gene: 6.